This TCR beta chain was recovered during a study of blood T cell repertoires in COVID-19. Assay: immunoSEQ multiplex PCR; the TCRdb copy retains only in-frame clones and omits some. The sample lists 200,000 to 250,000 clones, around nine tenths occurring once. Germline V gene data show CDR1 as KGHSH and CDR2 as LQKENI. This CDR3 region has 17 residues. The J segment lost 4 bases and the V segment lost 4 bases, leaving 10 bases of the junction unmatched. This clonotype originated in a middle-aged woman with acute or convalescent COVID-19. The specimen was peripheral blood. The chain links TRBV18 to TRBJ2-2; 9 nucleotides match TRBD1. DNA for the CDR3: TGTGCCAGCTCACTGACCGGGACAGGGAAGGGCACCGGGGAGCTGTTTTTT. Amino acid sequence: CASSLTGTGKGTGELFF. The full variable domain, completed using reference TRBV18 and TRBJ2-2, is NAGVMQNPRHLVRRRGQEARLRCSPMKGHSHVYWYRQLPEEGLKFMVYLQKENIIDESGMPKERFSAEFPKEGPSILRIQQVVRGDSAAYFCASSLTGTGKGTGELFFGEGSRLTVL.